This T cell receptor (beta chain) was found in a study of T cell clones after liver transplantation. Study background: Three of the eight recipients were HCV-positive; the rest had non-autoimmune, non-viral transplant indications. Standard immunosuppression, with no induction, continued until 12-24 months after transplant. General study points: Rather than being deleted, graft donor-reactive T cells may have moved into the graft.

The V end lost 0 bases, the J end lost 5 bases, and 11 bases lay between the germline ends. The germline CDR1 and CDR2 sequences are SGHRS and YFSETQ. The CDR3 is 15 amino acids. With respect to this clone: What it recognizes is unknown.

Sequenced by immunoSEQ multiplex PCR; TCRdb stores in-frame clones only, minus some. The sample yields over 50,000 clones, approximately 84% seen once. The receptor was isolated from a human donor who received a liver transplant. This chain uses TRBV5-1 with TRBJ2-2, with D possibly TRBD2 on 5 matching bases. Specimen: CD4+ T cells from blood, collected before liver transplant. As DNA, the CDR3 is TGCGCCAGCAGCTTGGACACGGGGAGAACCGGGGAGCTGTTTTTT. Its protein product is CASSLDTGRTGELFF.